The 2 T cell receptor beta chains below were found in one sample sequenced in a study of T cell responses to AZD1222 COVID-19 vaccine. Measured with immunoSEQ multiplex PCR; TCRdb has only the in-frame clones, and not every one. The table includes about 92,000 clones, roughly 88% detected once. The source was peripheral blood, collected on day 0 of AZD1222 vaccination. The receptors derive from an adult in good health.

CDR3 coding DNA: TGTGCGGGCACACAGAGCTCTGGAAACACCATATATTTT. Translated: CAGTQSSGNTIYF. The chain joins TRBV30 to TRBJ1-3; D remains ambiguous. CDR1 and CDR2 from the germline V gene are GTSNPN and SVGIG (reference sequence). This CDR3 has 13 amino acids.

This chain links TRBV5-1 with TRBJ2-6; D is perhaps TRBD1 or TRBD2 (5 bases each). The V end lost 2 bases, the J end lost 0 bases, and 21 bases lay between the germline ends. Germline values: CDR1 SGHRS, CDR2 YFSETQ. The CDR3 has 20 residues. In DNA, the CDR3 is TGCGCCAGCAGCTTTTCCCCCTCAGGACAAGGGAGCTCTGGGGCCAACGTCCTGACTTTC. Translated: CASSFSPSGQGSSGANVLTF.